These 15 T cell receptor beta chains share one sample of origin, sequenced in a study of graft-versus-host responses after intestinal transplantation. The method was immunoSEQ multiplex PCR; TCRdb's version includes in-frame clones alone and lacks a portion of them. The sample holds roughly 60,000 clones, around 90% seen once. Here the sequenced sample was PBMCs, taken 118 days after intestinal transplantation. The receptors come from a human patient who received an intestinal transplant, so some T cells may come from the graft donor.

This clone was recorded once. The chain is built from TRBV2 and TRBJ2-7; D call uncertain. The germline CDR1 and CDR2 sequences are SNHLY and FYNNEI. The CDR3 is 12 amino acids. V was trimmed by 4 bases and J by 3 bases, leaving 7 bases between them. DNA of the CDR3: TGTGCCAGCAGTGTTTGGATCTACGAGCAGTACTTC. Translating gives CASSVWIYEQYF. Full variable domain (rest looked up from reference TRBV2 and TRBJ2-7): EPEVTQTPSHQVTQMGQEVILRCVPISNHLYFYWYRQILGQKVEFLVSFYNNEISEKSEIFDDQFSVERPDGSNFTLKIRSTKLEDSAMYFCASSVWIYEQYFGPGTRLTVT.

CDR3 sequence (DNA): TGCAGTGCGAGCCCACGAGGGCGAGCTTTCTTT. This translates into CSASPRGRAFF. The chain links TRBV20-1 to TRBJ1-1; D is unclear. The CDR3 runs 11 residues. The germline V and J ends were trimmed by 6 bases and 10 bases, with 15 bases remaining between them. Per germline, CDR1 DFQATT and CDR2 SNEGSKA (reference sequence).

The CDR3 is CSASLGDEQYF. DNA of the CDR3: TGCAGCGCAAGCCTAGGGGACGAGCAGTACTTC. This chain joins TRBV20-1 and TRBJ2-7; D possibly corresponds to TRBD1 (5 bases). CDR1 is DFQATT and CDR2 is SNEGSKA in the germline V gene (reference sequence). The CDR3 runs to 11 residues.

The chain couples TRBV19 to TRBJ1-1; perhaps TRBD1 as D (6 bases). Deletions cut 11 bases from V and 0 bases from J, with 16 bases between. Per germline, CDR1 LNHDA and CDR2 SQIVND (reference sequence). The CDR3 has 14 residues. The CDR3 bases are TGTGCCGTCCGGGACAAGTTCTTGAACACTGAAGCTTTCTTT. Translation gives CAVRDKFLNTEAFF.

The chain is built from TRBV27 and TRBJ2-1; no clear D. The CDR3 has 12 residues. Germline V gene lookup returns CDR1 MNHEY and CDR2 SMNVEV (reference sequence). The V gene lost 4 bases and the J gene lost 7 bases, with 8 bases spanning the gap. CDR3 in amino acids: CASSYDGNEQFF. Written as DNA, the CDR3 is TGTGCCAGCAGTTATGACGGGAATGAGCAGTTCTTC.

The chain links TRBV7-9 to TRBJ1-2, with 7 bases identical to TRBD1. Germline V CDR1 and CDR2: SEHNR, FQNEAQ (reference sequence). The CDR3 extends over 14 amino acids. The V and J ends lost 3 bases and 3 bases, in that order; junction bases with no gene match: 4. The CDR3 sequence is CASSFTGADYGYTF. The CDR3, as DNA: TGTGCCAGCAGCTTCACAGGGGCCGACTATGGCTACACCTTC.

The chain combines TRBV6-5 with TRBJ1-2, with 7 bases lining up with TRBD1. Germline V gene sequence: CDR1 MNHEY, CDR2 SVGAGI. The V segment lost 0 bases and the J segment 4 bases; nucleotides outside the gene matches: 5. This CDR3 comprises 15 residues. CDR3 nucleotide sequence: TGTGCCAGCAGTTACTCGAAAGGGGGCGGCTATGGCTACACCTTC. Amino acids: CASSYSKGGGYGYTF.

In this sample, this clone turned up a few times. Other DNA sequences in the sample encode the same CDR3. V gene TRBV11-2 combines with J gene TRBJ2-7, with 7 bases fitting TRBD2. The CDR3 runs to 15 residues. Germline CDR1 reads SGHAT; CDR2 reads FQNNGV. V shed 5 bases and J 2 bases; nucleotides not matched to a gene: 9. The CDR3 protein is CASSPWGGGAYEQYF. CDR3 DNA sequence: TGTGCCAGCAGCCCCTGGGGCGGGGGAGCCTACGAGCAGTACTTC.

The chain is built from TRBV6-5 and TRBJ2-4; 7 nucleotides line up with TRBD2. The CDR3 contains 16 residues. Germline V CDR1 and CDR2: MNHEY, SVGAGI. J gave up 0 bases and V 4 bases, and 6 bases lay outside the gene matches. DNA for the CDR3: TGTGCCAGCAGTTCGCTCCCGGGGGGAGCCAAAAACATTCAGTACTTC. It codes for CASSSLPGGAKNIQYF.

The CDR3 region is CASSEPTGRDGYTF. CDR3 nucleotides: TGTGCCAGCAGTGAACCAACAGGGCGAGATGGCTACACCTTC. V is TRBV6-1 and J is TRBJ1-2; maybe TRBD1 (6 bases). CDR1 MNHNS and CDR2 SASEGT come from the germline V gene. This CDR3 spans 14 amino acids. V was cut by 2 bases and J by 6 bases, with 13 bases left in between.

The V gene is TRBV28, the J gene TRBJ1-3; D not certain. CDR3 length equals 15 residues. Deletions cut 5 bases from V and 0 bases from J, with 11 bases between. Germline V gives CDR1 MDHEN, CDR2 SYDVKM. The CDR3 spells CASSLPIISGNTIYF. The CDR3 DNA is TGTGCCAGCAGTCTCCCGATCATCTCTGGAAACACCATATATTTT.

The rearrangement links TRBV6-1 to TRBJ1-6; 7 bases match TRBD1. The CDR3 has 14 residues. J gave up 5 bases and V 5 bases, and 3 bases lay outside the gene matches. Germline loops: CDR1 MNHNS, CDR2 SASEGT. CDR3 loop: CASSRGQDNSPLHF. The CDR3 nucleotides are TGTGCCAGCAGTAGAGGACAGGATAATTCACCCCTCCACTTT.

The chain has TRBV10-1 and TRBJ2-5; TRBD1 matches 8 bases. The DNA matches TRBJ2-7 better at its end, which makes the J call doubtful. This CDR3 has 17 residues. CDR1 is WNHNN and CDR2 is SYGVQD in the germline V gene (reference sequence). The DNA of the CDR3 is TGCGCCAGCGCTTTAACCCACTCCCGGGACAGGACCTACGAGCAGTACTTC. Amino acids: CASALTHSRDRTYEQYF.

This sequence joins TRBV19 and TRBJ2-3; 7 positions match TRBD2. In germline, CDR1 is LNHDA, CDR2 SQIVND (reference sequence). The CDR3 has 15 amino acids. V shed 3 bases, J shed 2 bases, and the junction held 5 bases outside the gene matches. CDR3 nucleotide sequence: TGTGCCAGTAGTATGTCCGGGAGGACCACAGATACGCAGTATTTT. Its translation is CASSMSGRTTDTQYF. Combining the CDR3 with reference TRBV19 and TRBJ2-3 gives the whole variable domain DGGITQSPKYLFRKEGQNVTLSCEQNLNHDAMYWYRQDPGQGLRLIYYSQIVNDFQKGDIAEGYSVSREKKESFPLTVTSAQKNPTAFYLCASSMSGRTTDTQYFGPGTRLTVL.

This chain links TRBV7-9 with TRBJ2-1; D may match TRBD1 or TRBD2 (6 bases each). Germline lookup yields CDR1 SEHNR and CDR2 FQNEAQ (reference sequence). Trimming shortened V by 1 base and J by 10 bases, and 8 bases separated the two germline ends. The CDR3 has 12 residues. CDR3: CASSLVGGEQFF. The CDR3 bases are TGTGCCAGCAGCTTAGTGGGGGGCGAGCAGTTCTTC.